This is a list of T cell receptor beta chains from one sample in a study of control samples from healthy donors and cancer patients. Assay: immunoSEQ multiplex PCR; the TCRdb copy retains only in-frame clones and omits some. Among some 73,000 clones, approximately 94% were seen once, and the ten largest hold about 6%. Sequenced sample: blood. The receptors here all came from a woman aged 40-49 years in good health. Both conserved end residues are trimmed from each CDR3.

j_call v_call cdr3_aa
TRBJ2-7 TRBV5-6 ASSLVGGSREQY
TRBJ2-1 TRBV18 ASSPPGLSSYNEQF
TRBJ1-5 TRBV19 ASTMGPSAGNQPQH
TRBJ1-6 TRBV5-1 ASSLGLGSSYNSPLH
TRBJ2-7 TRBV6-5 ASRTPGPTYEQY
TRBJ1-5 TRBV18 ASSPLGGSGQPQH
TRBJ1-2 TRBV4-1 ASSQGQGVNYGYT
TRBJ2-3 TRBV7-9 ASSTRTSGRNTDTQY
TRBJ2-1 TRBV15 ATSSDLASPEQF
TRBJ1-2 TRBV18 ASSPAGQIARYT
TRBJ1-2 TRBV7-9 AGSGTATYGYT
TRBJ1-2 TRBV28 ASSSGQGNYGYT
TRBJ2-1 TRBV7-2 ASSLTSGRANEQF
TRBJ2-1 TRBV18 ASSQLRGYNEQF
TRBJ2-5 TRBV5-1 ASSGPKTQY
TRBJ1-2 TRBV7-9 ASSSNQGVNGYT
TRBJ1-1 TRBV10-3 AINRGPYNTEAF
TRBJ2-5 TRBV2 ASSERQGLQETQY
TRBJ2-7 TRBV11-3 ASSPGGASDEQY
TRBJ2-2 TRBV5-1 ASSLDSGLNTGELF
TRBJ2-5 TRBV5-6 ASSRQGRETQY
TRBJ1-1 TRBV4-1 ASSRLGQGIGVNTEAF
TRBJ1-6 TRBV6-5 ASSRTDVNSPLH
TRBJ2-3 TRBV2 ASSYFSVASTDTQY
TRBJ2-7 TRBV27 ASSLRASYEQY
TRBJ1-3 TRBV7-9 ASSWGIRIDSGNTIY
TRBJ2-1 TRBV5-1 ASSLARILAGGSNEQF
TRBJ2-7 TRBV10-3 AIQTGSRDEQY
TRBJ1-6 TRBV4-2 ASSQVTGTGSTPLH
TRBJ1-2 TRBV28 ASTLTDGGYT
TRBJ2-7 TRBV5-1 ASSSGTSRTYEQY
TRBJ2-3 TRBV3-1/TRBV3-2 ASSQDEAQWGVIGGTDTQY
TRBJ2-7 TRBV4-2 ASSQDRGGSSYEQY
TRBJ1-2 TRBV2 ASSEPGRLNYGYT
TRBJ1-2 TRBV7-2 ASSLVTGVGSYGYT
TRBJ1-1 TRBV5-1 ASSLVGDTEAF
TRBJ2-5 TRBV6-5 ASNPGPVQETQY